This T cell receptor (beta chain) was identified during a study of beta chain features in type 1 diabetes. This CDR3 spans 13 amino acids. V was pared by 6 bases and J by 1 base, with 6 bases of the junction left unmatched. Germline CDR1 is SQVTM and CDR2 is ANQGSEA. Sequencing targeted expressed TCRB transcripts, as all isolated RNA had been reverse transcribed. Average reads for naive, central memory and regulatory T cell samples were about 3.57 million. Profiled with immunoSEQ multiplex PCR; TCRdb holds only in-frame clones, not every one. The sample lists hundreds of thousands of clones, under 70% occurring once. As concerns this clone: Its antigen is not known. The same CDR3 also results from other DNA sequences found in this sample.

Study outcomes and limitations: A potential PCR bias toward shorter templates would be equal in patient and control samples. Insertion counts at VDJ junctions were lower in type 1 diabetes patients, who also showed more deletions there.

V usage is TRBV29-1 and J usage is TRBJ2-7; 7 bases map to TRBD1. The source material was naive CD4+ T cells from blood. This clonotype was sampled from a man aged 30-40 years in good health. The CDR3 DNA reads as TGCAGCGTCGGGACAGTCTATTCCTACGAGCAGTACTTC. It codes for CSVGTVYSYEQYF.